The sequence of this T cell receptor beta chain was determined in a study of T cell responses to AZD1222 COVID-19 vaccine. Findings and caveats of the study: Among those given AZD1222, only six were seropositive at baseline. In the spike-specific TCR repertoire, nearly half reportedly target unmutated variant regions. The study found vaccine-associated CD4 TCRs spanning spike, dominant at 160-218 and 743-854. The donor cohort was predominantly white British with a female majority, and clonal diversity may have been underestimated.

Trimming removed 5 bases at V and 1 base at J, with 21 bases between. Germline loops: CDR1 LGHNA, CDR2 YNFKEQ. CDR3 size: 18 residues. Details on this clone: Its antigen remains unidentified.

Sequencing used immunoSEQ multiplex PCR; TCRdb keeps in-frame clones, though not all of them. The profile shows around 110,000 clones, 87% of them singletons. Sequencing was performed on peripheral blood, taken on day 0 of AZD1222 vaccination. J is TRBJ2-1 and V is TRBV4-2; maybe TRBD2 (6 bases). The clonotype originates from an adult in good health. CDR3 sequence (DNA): TGTGCCAGCAGCTCTCCTGATCGGTTCCGGGGGTCCTACAATGAGCAGTTCTTC. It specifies CASSSPDRFRGSYNEQFF.